Listed below are T cell receptor beta chains from one sample, sequenced in a study of molecular identifiers for immune sequencing clone quantification. Each CDR3 protein gets one entry after TCRdb re-called the PCR reads with MiXCR. Of 550,000 to 750,000 distinct CDR3 sequences listed, less than 20% are singletons. The specimen was naive CD8+ T cells from blood, with Jurkat cell RNA spiked in. The receptors come from a human donor in good health. Some libraries in this study had Jurkat cell RNA spiked in. Both conserved end residues are part of each CDR3. D genes are given only for firm matches. Clone size is given for some rows only: seen once, a few or many times, or a class if the clone is expanded.

V gene	clone size	D gene	J gene	CDR3 protein	CDR3 DNA
TRBV7-2	many	NA	TRBJ2-3	CASSLVEGGLTDTQYF	TGTGCCAGCAGCTTAGTGGAGGGGGGGCTTACAGATACGCAGTATTTT
TRBV12-3/TRBV12-4	NA	NA	TRBJ1-1	CASSSTDRQNTETFF	TGTGCCAGCAGTTCAACGGACAGACAGAACACTGAAACTTTCTTC
TRBV3-1	NA	TRBD1	TRBJ1-6	CASSQVLSIGDSYNSPLHF	TGTGCCAGCAGCCAGGTTCTCAGCATTGGGGACAGTTATAATTCACCCCTCCACTTT
TRBV13	NA	TRBD1	TRBJ1-1	CASSYGTENTKAFF	TGTGCCAGCAGCTACGGGACAGAGAACACTAAAGCTTTCTTT
TRBV5-5	many	TRBD1	TRBJ2-5	CASSFGQGLGETQYF	TGTGCCAGCAGCTTCGGACAGGGGCTGGGCGAGACCCAGTACTTC
TRBV6-6	many	NA	TRBJ2-7	CASSYLGVYEQYF	TGTGCCAGCAGTTACTTGGGCGTATACGAGCAGTACTTC
TRBV5-6	many	NA	TRBJ2-3	CASSLGNNEQYF	TGTGCCAGCAGCTTGGGGAATAACGAGCAGTATTTT
TRBV6-2/TRBV6-3	NA	NA	TRBJ2-3	CASILGKTDTQYF	TGTGCCAGCATTCTAGGGAAGACAGATACGCAGTATTTT
TRBV5-3	NA	NA	TRBJ2-1	CASSITGTNNEQFF	TGTGCCAGCAGCATAACCGGGACGAACAATGAGCAGTTCTTC
TRBV5-1	few	NA	TRBJ2-7	CASAPGRDLYEQYF	TGCGCCAGCGCCCCGGGAAGGGACCTCTACGAGCAGTACTTC
TRBV28	many	TRBD2	TRBJ2-3	CASSYPSGIREDTQYF	TGTGCCAGCAGTTATCCTAGCGGGATTAGGGAAGATACGCAGTATTTT
TRBV27	many	TRBD2	TRBJ2-2	CASRLAGTNTGELFF	TGTGCCAGCAGACTAGCGGGAACGAACACCGGGGAGCTGTTTTTT
TRBV27	many	NA	TRBJ2-7	CASSLSGGPPYEQYF	TGTGCCAGCAGTTTAAGTGGGGGGCCACCCTACGAGCAGTACTTC
TRBV27	many	NA	TRBJ2-3	CASSWRGSDTQYF	TGTGCCAGCAGTTGGAGAGGGTCAGATACGCAGTATTTT
TRBV5-5	many	TRBD1	TRBJ2-7	CASSWDRDLSSYEQYF	TGTGCCAGCAGCTGGGACAGGGACCTGAGCTCCTACGAGCAGTACTTC
TRBV14	few	NA	TRBJ1-1	CASSHGTRSLMNTEAFF	TGTGCCAGCAGCCACGGGACACGGTCTCTTATGAACACTGAAGCTTTCTTT
TRBV7-3	NA	NA	TRBJ2-1	CASSPLSSGEIEQFF	TGTGCCAGCAGCCCCCTTAGTTCGGGGGAAATTGAGCAGTTCTTC
TRBV12-3/TRBV12-4	few	NA	TRBJ1-5	CASSFGETSNQPQHF	TGTGCCAGCAGTTTTGGGGAGACAAGCAATCAGCCCCAGCATTTT
TRBV5-4	NA	TRBD1	TRBJ2-7	CASSMTGAEQYF	TGTGCCAGCAGCATGACAGGGGCCGAGCAGTACTTC
TRBV27	NA	NA	TRBJ1-4	CASSSGVRGNGLFF	TGTGCCAGCAGTTCAGGGGTAAGGGGTAACGGGCTGTTTTTT
TRBV12-3/TRBV12-4	many	NA	TRBJ1-1	CASSLTRDPEAFF	TGTGCCAGCAGTTTAACGCGGGATCCCGAAGCTTTCTTT
TRBV7-9	few	TRBD2	TRBJ2-1	CASSLEAPPTSGSLNEQFF	TGTGCCAGCAGCTTAGAGGCGCCCCCGACTAGCGGGAGTTTGAATGAGCAGTTCTTC
TRBV29-1	many	NA	TRBJ2-3	CSVLSADRLTDTQYF	TGCAGCGTCCTATCTGCGGACAGACTCACAGATACGCAGTATTTT
TRBV7-9	many	TRBD1	TRBJ2-5	CASSSRDRGDETQYF	TGTGCCAGCAGCTCCAGGGACAGGGGGGACGAGACCCAGTACTTC
TRBV7-6	NA	TRBD1	TRBJ2-7	CASSSGGGWGSYEQYF	TGTGCCAGCAGCTCAGGGGGCGGTTGGGGCTCCTACGAGCAGTACTTC
TRBV2	NA	TRBD1	TRBJ2-5	CASSEGQEARETQYF	TGTGCCAGCAGTGAGGGACAGGAGGCCCGGGAGACCCAGTACTTC
TRBV7-2	many	TRBD2	TRBJ2-1	CASSLLAGQPGTNEQFF	TGTGCCAGCAGCTTATTAGCGGGGCAACCCGGGACAAATGAGCAGTTCTTC
TRBV6-2/TRBV6-3	many	NA	TRBJ1-2	CASSRTEYYGYTF	TGTGCCAGCAGCCGGACAGAATACTATGGCTACACCTTC
TRBV27	NA	NA	TRBJ2-1	CASARASSYNEQFF	TGTGCCAGCGCGAGGGCTAGCTCCTACAATGAGCAGTTCTTC
TRBV18	few	NA	TRBJ1-3	CASAPQAGIALVGNTIYF	TGTGCCAGCGCACCTCAGGCGGGCATAGCTCTTGTTGGAAACACCATATATTTT
TRBV7-9	many	NA	TRBJ2-3	CASSLDPDFPTDTQYF	TGTGCCAGCAGCTTAGATCCGGATTTCCCCACAGATACGCAGTATTTT
TRBV7-2	many	TRBD1	TRBJ2-7	CASSPDRGGVEQYF	TGTGCCAGCAGCCCGGACAGGGGGGGGGTCGAGCAGTACTTC
TRBV5-4	few	NA	TRBJ2-2	CASSLVGQGGTGELFF	TGTGCCAGCAGCTTGGTAGGGCAGGGGGGGACCGGGGAGCTGTTTTTT
TRBV6-5	many	NA	TRBJ1-5	CASWRPQPPFSNQPQHF	TGTGCCAGCTGGCGGCCTCAACCCCCCTTTAGCAATCAGCCCCAGCATTTT
TRBV2	many	NA	TRBJ1-1	CASSEGEDMNTEAFF	TGTGCCAGCAGTGAAGGTGAGGACATGAACACTGAAGCTTTCTTT
TRBV27	few	TRBD2	TRBJ2-5	CASRESGRSETQYF	TGTGCCAGCAGGGAAAGCGGGAGGTCGGAGACCCAGTACTTC
TRBV28	many	NA	TRBJ2-7	CASSFRGTRSYEQYF	TGTGCCAGCAGTTTCCGTGGAACCAGGAGCTACGAGCAGTACTTC
TRBV24-1	many	NA	TRBJ2-2	CATSEENTGELFF	TGTGCCACCAGTGAAGAGAACACCGGGGAGCTGTTTTTT
TRBV5-6	NA	TRBD1	TRBJ2-7	CASSSQRDSHPYEQYF	TGTGCCAGCAGCTCCCAACGGGACAGCCATCCCTACGAGCAGTACTTC
TRBV19	few	TRBD1	TRBJ2-2	CASSIDATGINTGELFF	TGTGCCAGTAGTATAGATGCGACAGGGATAAACACCGGGGAGCTGTTTTTT
TRBV6-2/TRBV6-3	many	NA	TRBJ2-1	CASSYSLHEQFF	TGTGCCAGCAGTTACTCCCTCCATGAGCAGTTCTTC
TRBV4-3	many	NA	TRBJ2-5	CASSQGEPLGVQETQYF	TGCGCCAGCAGCCAAGGGGAGCCCCTGGGGGTACAAGAGACCCAGTACTTC